This T cell receptor (beta chain) was recovered during a study of spatial heterogeneity in lung cancer. The wider study: The approximately 79 donors had untreated early-stage non-small cell lung cancer.

Unmatched junction bases numbered 4, after V lost 2 bases and J lost 4 bases. This CDR3 is built from 15 residues. Germline CDR1 reads SGDLS; CDR2 reads YYNGEE. TCRdb ran MiXCR on the 5' RACE reads and lists one entry per CDR3 protein. The sample includes under 150,000 distinct CDR3 sequences, 12% seen only once; the top ten take around a sixth. Time point reported: blood at routine non-recurrence follow-up after resection. The input material, whole RNA from tumor, nontumor lung or frozen PBMC, was sequenced unsorted. The sample holds many counts of this clonotype. The sample consisted of PBMCs, taken at follow-up. V and J are TRBV9 and TRBJ2-3; 10 bases are a match to TRBD2. The receptor was derived from a male donor with early-stage non-small cell lung cancer. CDR3 in DNA: TGTGCCAGCAGCGTTGGGACTAGCGTATCAGATACGCAGTATTTT. Translating it yields CASSVGTSVSDTQYF.